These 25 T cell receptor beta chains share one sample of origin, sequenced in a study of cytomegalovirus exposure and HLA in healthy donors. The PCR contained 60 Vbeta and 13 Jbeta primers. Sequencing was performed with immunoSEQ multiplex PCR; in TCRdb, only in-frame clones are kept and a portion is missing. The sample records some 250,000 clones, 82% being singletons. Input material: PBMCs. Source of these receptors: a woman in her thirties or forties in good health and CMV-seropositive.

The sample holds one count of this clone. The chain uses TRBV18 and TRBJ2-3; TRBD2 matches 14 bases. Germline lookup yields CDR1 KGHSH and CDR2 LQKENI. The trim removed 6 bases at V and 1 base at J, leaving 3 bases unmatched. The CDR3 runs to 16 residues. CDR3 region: CASSEGLAGGTDTQYF. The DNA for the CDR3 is TGTGCCAGCTCGGAGGGACTAGCGGGGGGCACAGATACGCAGTATTTT. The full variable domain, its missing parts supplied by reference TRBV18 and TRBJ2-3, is NAGVMQNPRHLVRRRGQEARLRCSPMKGHSHVYWYRQLPEEGLKFMVYLQKENIIDESGMPKERFSAEFPKEGPSILRIQQVVRGDSAAYFCASSEGLAGGTDTQYFGPGTRLTVL.

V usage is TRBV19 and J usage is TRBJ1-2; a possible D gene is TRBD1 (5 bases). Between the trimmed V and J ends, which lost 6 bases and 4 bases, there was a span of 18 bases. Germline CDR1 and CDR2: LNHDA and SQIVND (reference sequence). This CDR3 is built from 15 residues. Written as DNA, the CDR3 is TGTGCCAGTAGAACGACAGCCGTGGGTGGCTATGGCTACACCTTC. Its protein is CASRTTAVGGYGYTF.

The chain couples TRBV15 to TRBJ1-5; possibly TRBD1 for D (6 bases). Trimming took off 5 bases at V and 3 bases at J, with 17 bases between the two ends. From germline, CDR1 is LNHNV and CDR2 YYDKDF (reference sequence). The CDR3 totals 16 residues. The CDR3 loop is CATSRVGQGNNQPQHF. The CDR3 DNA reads TGTGCCACCAGCCGAGTGGGGCAGGGGAACAATCAGCCCCAGCATTTT.

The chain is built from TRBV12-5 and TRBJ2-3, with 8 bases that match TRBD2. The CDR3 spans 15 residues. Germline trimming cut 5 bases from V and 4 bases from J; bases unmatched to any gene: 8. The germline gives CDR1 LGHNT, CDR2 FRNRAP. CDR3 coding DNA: TGTGCTAGTGGTGGGGCGGGGGGCCGAGCAGATACGCAGTATTTT. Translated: CASGGAGGRADTQYF. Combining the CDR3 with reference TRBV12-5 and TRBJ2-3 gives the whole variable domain DARVTQTPRHKVTEMGQEVTMRCQPILGHNTVFWYRQTMMQGLELLAYFRNRAPLDDSGMPKDRFSAEMPDATLATLKIQPSEPRDSAVYFCASGGAGGRADTQYFGPGTRLTVL.

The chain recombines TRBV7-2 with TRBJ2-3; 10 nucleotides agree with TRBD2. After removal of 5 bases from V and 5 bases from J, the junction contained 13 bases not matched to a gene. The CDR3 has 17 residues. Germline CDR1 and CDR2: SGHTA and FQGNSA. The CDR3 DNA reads TGTGCCAGCAGCCTGCAGTTACAGCGGGGGGGCTTAGATACGCAGTATTTT. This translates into CASSLQLQRGGLDTQYF.

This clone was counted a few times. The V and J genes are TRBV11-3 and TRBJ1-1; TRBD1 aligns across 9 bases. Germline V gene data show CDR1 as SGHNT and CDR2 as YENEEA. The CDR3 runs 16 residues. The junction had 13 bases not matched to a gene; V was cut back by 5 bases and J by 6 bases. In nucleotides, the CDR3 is TGTGCCAGCAGCCGAACAGGGGGCGCCGAGTCCTCTGAAGCTTTCTTT. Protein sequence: CASSRTGGAESSEAFF.

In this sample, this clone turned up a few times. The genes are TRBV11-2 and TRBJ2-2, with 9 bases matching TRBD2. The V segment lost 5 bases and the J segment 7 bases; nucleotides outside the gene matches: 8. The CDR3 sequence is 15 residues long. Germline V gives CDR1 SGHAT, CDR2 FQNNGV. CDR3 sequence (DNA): TGTGCCAGCAGCCAACTGGCGGGAGGGTTCGGGGAGCTGTTTTTT. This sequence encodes CASSQLAGGFGELFF.

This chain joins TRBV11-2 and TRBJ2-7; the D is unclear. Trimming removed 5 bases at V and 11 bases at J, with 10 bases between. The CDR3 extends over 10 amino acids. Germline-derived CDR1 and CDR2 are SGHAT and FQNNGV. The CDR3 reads CASSPRREYF. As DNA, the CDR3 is TGTGCCAGCAGCCCTCGGAGAGAGTACTTC.

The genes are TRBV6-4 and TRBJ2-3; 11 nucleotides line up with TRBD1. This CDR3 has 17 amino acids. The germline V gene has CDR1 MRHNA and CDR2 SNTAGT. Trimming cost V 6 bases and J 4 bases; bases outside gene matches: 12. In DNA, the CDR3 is TGTGCCAGCAGCCCCGGGACAGGGGGACGTCGGGCAGATACGCAGTATTTT. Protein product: CASSPGTGGRRADTQYF.

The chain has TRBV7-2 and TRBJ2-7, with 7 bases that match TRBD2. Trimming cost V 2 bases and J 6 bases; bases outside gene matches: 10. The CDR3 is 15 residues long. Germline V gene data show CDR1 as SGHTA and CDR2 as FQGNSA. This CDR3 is CASSLSKAGAVEQYF. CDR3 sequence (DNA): TGTGCCAGCAGCTTAAGTAAGGCGGGAGCGGTCGAGCAGTACTTC.

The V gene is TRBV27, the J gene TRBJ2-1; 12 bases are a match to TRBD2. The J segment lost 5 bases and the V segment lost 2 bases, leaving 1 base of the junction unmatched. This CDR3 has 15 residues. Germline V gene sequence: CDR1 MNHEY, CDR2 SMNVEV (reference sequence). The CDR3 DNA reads TGTGCCAGCAGTTTAACTAGCGGGGGGAACAATGAGCAGTTCTTC. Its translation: CASSLTSGGNNEQFF.

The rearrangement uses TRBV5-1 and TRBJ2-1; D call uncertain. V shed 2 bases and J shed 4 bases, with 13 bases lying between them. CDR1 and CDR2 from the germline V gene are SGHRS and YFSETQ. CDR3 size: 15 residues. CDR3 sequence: CASSFQTPTYNEQFF. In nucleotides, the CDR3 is TGCGCCAGCAGCTTCCAAACACCCACATACAATGAGCAGTTCTTC.

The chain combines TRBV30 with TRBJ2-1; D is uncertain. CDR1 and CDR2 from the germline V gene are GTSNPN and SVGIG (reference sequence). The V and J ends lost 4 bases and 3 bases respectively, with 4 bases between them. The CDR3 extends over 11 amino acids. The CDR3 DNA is TGTGCCTGGACAGGCTACAATGAGCAGTTCTTC. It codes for CAWTGYNEQFF.

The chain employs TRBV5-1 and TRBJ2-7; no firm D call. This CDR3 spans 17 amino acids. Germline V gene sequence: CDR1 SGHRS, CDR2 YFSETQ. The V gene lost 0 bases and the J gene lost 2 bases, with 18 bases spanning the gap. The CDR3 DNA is TGCGCCAGCAGCTTGGGTTGGGCAGCCGGATCCGCCTACGAGCAGTACTTC. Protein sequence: CASSLGWAAGSAYEQYF.

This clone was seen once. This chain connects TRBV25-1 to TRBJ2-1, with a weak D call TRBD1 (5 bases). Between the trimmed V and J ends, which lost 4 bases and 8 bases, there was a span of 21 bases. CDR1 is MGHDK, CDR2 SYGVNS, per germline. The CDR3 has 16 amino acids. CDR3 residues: CASSAVLQGSEDEQFF. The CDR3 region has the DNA TGTGCCAGCAGTGCGGTGCTCCAGGGATCGGAAGATGAGCAGTTCTTC.

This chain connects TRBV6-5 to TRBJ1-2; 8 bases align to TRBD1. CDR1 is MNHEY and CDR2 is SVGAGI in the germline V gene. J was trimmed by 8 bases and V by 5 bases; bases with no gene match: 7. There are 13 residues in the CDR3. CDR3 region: CASSPDRVGGYTF. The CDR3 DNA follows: TGTGCCAGCAGTCCGGACAGGGTAGGAGGCTACACCTTC.

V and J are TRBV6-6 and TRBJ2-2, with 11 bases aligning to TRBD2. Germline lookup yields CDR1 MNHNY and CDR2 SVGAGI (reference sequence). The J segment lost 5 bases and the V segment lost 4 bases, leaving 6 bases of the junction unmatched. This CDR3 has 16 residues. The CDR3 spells CASSWSSGGQTGELFF. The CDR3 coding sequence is TGTGCCAGCAGTTGGTCTAGCGGGGGGCAAACCGGGGAGCTGTTTTTT.

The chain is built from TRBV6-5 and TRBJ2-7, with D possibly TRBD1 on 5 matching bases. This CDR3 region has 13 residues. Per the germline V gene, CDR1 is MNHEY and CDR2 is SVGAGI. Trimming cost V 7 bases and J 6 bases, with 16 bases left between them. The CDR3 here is CASTKQGLGEQYF. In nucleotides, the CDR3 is TGTGCCAGCACCAAGCAGGGCCTCGGCGAGCAGTACTTC.

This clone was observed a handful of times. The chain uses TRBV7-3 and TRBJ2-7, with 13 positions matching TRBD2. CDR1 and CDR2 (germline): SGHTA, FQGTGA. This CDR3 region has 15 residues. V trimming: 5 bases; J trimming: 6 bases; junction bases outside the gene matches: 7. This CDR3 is CASSPGLAGDREQYF. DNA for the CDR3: TGTGCCAGCAGCCCCGGACTAGCGGGGGATCGCGAGCAGTACTTC. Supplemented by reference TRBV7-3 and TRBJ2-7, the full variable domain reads GAGVSQTPSNKVTEKGKYVELRCDPISGHTALYWYRQSLGQGPEFLIYFQGTGAADDSGLPNDRFFAVRPEGSVSTLKIQRTERGDSAVYLCASSPGLAGDREQYFGPGTRLTVT.

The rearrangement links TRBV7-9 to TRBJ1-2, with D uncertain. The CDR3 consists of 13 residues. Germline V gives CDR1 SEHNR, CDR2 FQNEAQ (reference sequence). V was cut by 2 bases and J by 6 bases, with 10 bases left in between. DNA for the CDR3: TGTGCCAGCAGCTTATATCCCGGGAATGGCTACACCTTC. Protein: CASSLYPGNGYTF.

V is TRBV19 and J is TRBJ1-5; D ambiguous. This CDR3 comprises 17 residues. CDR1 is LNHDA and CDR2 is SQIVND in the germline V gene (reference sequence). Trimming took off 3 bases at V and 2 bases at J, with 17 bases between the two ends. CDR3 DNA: TGTGCCAGTAGTATCGGGTCGGCTGGTAAGGGCAATCAGCCCCAGCATTTT. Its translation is CASSIGSAGKGNQPQHF. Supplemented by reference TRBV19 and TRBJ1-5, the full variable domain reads DGGITQSPKYLFRKEGQNVTLSCEQNLNHDAMYWYRQDPGQGLRLIYYSQIVNDFQKGDIAEGYSVSREKKESFPLTVTSAQKNPTAFYLCASSIGSAGKGNQPQHFGDGTRLSIL.

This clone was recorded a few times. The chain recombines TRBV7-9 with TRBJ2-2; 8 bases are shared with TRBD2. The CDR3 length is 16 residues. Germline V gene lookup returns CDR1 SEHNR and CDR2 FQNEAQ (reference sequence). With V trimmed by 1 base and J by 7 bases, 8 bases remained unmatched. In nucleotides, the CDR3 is TGTGCCAGCAGCTTAGAAGGACTAGCATTGGGCGGGGAGCTGTTTTTT. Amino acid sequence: CASSLEGLALGGELFF.

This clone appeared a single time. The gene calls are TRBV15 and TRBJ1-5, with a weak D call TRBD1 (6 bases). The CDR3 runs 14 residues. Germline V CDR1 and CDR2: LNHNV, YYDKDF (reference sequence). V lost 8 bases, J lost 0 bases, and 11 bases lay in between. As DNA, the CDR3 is TGTGCCACCCGGACAGATTATAGCAATCAGCCCCAGCATTTT. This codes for CATRTDYSNQPQHF.

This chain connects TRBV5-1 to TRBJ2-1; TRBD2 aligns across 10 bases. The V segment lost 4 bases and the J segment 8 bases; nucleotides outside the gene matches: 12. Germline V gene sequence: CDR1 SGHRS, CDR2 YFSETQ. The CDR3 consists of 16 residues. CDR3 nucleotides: TGCGCCAGCAGCGGACGACTAGCGGGTTCGACCGATGAGCAGTTCTTC. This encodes CASSGRLAGSTDEQFF.

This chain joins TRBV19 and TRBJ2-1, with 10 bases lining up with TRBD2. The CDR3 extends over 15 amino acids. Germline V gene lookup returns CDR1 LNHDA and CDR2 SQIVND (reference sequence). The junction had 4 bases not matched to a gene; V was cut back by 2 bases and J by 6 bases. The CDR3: CASSITGTSANEQFF. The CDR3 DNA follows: TGTGCCAGTAGTATAACAGGGACTAGCGCCAATGAGCAGTTCTTC.